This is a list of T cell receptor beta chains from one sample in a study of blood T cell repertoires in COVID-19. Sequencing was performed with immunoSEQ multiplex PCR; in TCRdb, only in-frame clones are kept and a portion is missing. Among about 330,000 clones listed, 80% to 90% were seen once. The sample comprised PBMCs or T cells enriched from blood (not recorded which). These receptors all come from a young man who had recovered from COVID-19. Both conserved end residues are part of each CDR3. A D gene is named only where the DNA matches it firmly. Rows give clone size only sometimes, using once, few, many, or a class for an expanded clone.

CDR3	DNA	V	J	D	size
CASSRGDTGVQEGTEAFF	TGCGCCAGCAGTCGGGGAGACACGGGCGTCCAGGAAGGCACTGAAGCTTTCTTT	TRBV23-1	TRBJ1-1	NA	NA
CASSYRASYGYTF	TGTGCCAGCAGTTACAGGGCTTCCTATGGCTACACCTTC	TRBV28	TRBJ1-2	NA	once
CATSRERGSRSPLHF	TGTGCCACCAGCAGGGAGCGGGGGAGTAGATCACCCCTCCACTTT	TRBV15	TRBJ1-6	NA	few
CASSIGAQGIQPQHF	TGTGCCAGTAGTATTGGGGCGCAGGGGATTCAGCCCCAGCATTTT	TRBV19	TRBJ1-5	NA	few
CASSSSTGWGANVLTF	TGTGCCAGCAGCTCCTCAACAGGTTGGGGGGCCAACGTCCTGACTTTC	TRBV13	TRBJ2-6	NA	NA
CASSFGGTGVNEQFF	TGTGCCAGCAGCTTCGGTGGGACAGGGGTCAATGAGCAGTTCTTC	TRBV7-3	TRBJ2-1	TRBD1	NA
CASSGSSGTEAFF	TGTGCCAGCTCGGGGTCAAGCGGGACTGAAGCTTTCTTT	TRBV19	TRBJ1-1	NA	NA
CSVADGILGNQPQHF	TGCAGCGTCGCCGACGGGATTTTAGGCAATCAGCCCCAGCATTTT	TRBV29-1	TRBJ1-5	NA	NA
CASSLGSKGEKLFF	TGTGCCAGCAGCTTGGGGAGCAAAGGGGAAAAACTGTTTTTT	TRBV7-9	TRBJ1-4	NA	NA
CASSYSEISYEQYF	TGTGCCAGCAGTTACTCGGAGATCTCCTACGAGCAGTACTTC	TRBV6-6	TRBJ2-7	NA	NA
CASSVTGAGELFF	TGTGCCAGCAGCGTTACCGGGGCCGGGGAGCTGTTTTTT	TRBV9	TRBJ2-2	NA	NA
CASRQDRVNEKLFF	TGTGCCAGCAGGCAGGACAGGGTAAATGAAAAACTGTTTTTT	TRBV6-5	TRBJ1-4	TRBD1	NA
CASSPGTSGGVSYNEQFF	TGTGCCAGCAGCCCAGGGACTAGCGGGGGGGTCTCCTACAATGAGCAGTTCTTC	TRBV7-3	TRBJ2-1	TRBD2	NA
CASSYSLDNQYEQYF	TGTGCCAGCAGTTACTCCTTGGACAATCAGTACGAGCAGTACTTC	TRBV6-5	TRBJ2-7	NA	NA
CASRKGAGELFF	TGCGCCAGCAGGAAGGGAGCCGGGGAGCTGTTTTTT	TRBV10-1	TRBJ2-2	NA	NA
CASSLAGPSGGFYDQYF	TGTGCCAGCAGCTTAGCCGGGCCTAGCGGGGGATTCTACGATCAGTACTTC	TRBV7-8	TRBJ2-7	TRBD2	NA
CASRDTSSGANVLTF	TGTGCCAGCAGGGACACGTCATCTGGGGCCAACGTCCTGACTTTC	TRBV3-1/TRBV3-2	TRBJ2-6	NA	NA
CASTPLGRGAFF	TGTGCCAGCACCCCCCTCGGGAGAGGAGCTTTCTTT	TRBV28	TRBJ1-1	NA	NA
CASSYPEISPLHF	TGTGCCAGCAGTTATCCAGAAATTTCACCCCTCCACTTT	TRBV28	TRBJ1-6	NA	NA
CASSSGQGRNEQFF	TGTGCCAGCAGTTCGGGACAGGGGAGGAATGAGCAGTTCTTC	TRBV6-5	TRBJ2-1	TRBD1	NA
CAWSVAYYGGGAEAFF	TGTGCCTGGAGTGTAGCCTACTATGGCGGAGGGGCTGAAGCTTTCTTT	TRBV30	TRBJ1-1	NA	NA
CASRDRTGWHTEAFF	TGTGCCAGTAGGGACCGGACAGGGTGGCACACTGAAGCTTTCTTT	TRBV19	TRBJ1-1	TRBD1	NA
CASSLAVSEQYF	TGTGCCAGCAGTTTAGCAGTAAGCGAGCAGTACTTC	TRBV28	TRBJ2-7	NA	NA
CASSPGAGTGYEQYF	TGTGCCAGCAGCCCCGGGGCGGGGACAGGCTACGAGCAGTACTTC	TRBV7-7	TRBJ2-7	TRBD1	NA